This T cell receptor (beta chain) was observed in a study of blood T cell repertoires in COVID-19. Across the study: Samples taken during acute and convalescent COVID-19 were collected in the United States, Italy and Spain. From T cells, B-cell-depleted T cells, or PBMCs came the material, which was cDNA or gDNA.

Shortly before study entry, within 2 weeks, exposed participants had met a COVID-19 case. The CDR3 loop spans 15 amino acids. Trimming removed 1 base from V and 4 bases from J, with 11 bases in between. Germline CDR1 is LNHNV and CDR2 is YYDKDF (reference sequence). TCRdb keeps only in-frame clones here, not all; method: immunoSEQ multiplex PCR. The sample holds approximately 300,000 clones; 85% are singletons and the top ten take approximately 1.9%. The clonotype comes from a young woman who had been exposed to COVID-19. Sequenced material: PBMCs or T cells enriched from blood (not recorded which). V usage is TRBV15 and J usage is TRBJ1-5, with D maybe TRBD1 (6 bases). CDR3 DNA: TGTGCCACCAGCAGAGGACAGGTTCTTAATCAGCCCCAGCATTTT. Residues: CATSRGQVLNQPQHF.